The present T cell receptor beta chain was sequenced within a study of blood T cell repertoires in COVID-19. On the study more broadly: The United States, Italy and Spain provided the acute and convalescent COVID-19 samples.

V was clipped by 1 base and J by 0 bases, with 7 bases between them. The CDR3 covers 15 residues. Looked up from germline, CDR1 is SGHDN and CDR2 is FVKESK. Produced via immunoSEQ multiplex PCR; TCRdb's table is partial and in-frame only. The repertoire holds 650,000 to 800,000 clones, with 90% as singletons. The material sequenced was peripheral blood. The receptor was derived from a woman between 18 and 29 years old with acute or convalescent COVID-19. V gene TRBV14 combines with J gene TRBJ1-3; D is unresolved. The CDR3 DNA follows: TGTGCCAGCAGCCAAGGGGCCGACTCTGGAAACACCATATATTTT. The encoded protein is CASSQGADSGNTIYF.